These T cell receptor beta chains were read from a single sample in a study of identical twins. Via MiXCR, TCRdb re-called the 5' RACE reads, giving one row per CDR3 protein. Among about 1.7 million distinct CDR3 sequences listed, about 32% were seen once. Sequences were obtained from cord blood. These receptors originate from a newborn girl in good health. Each CDR3 is given with its conserved first and last residue. Fields, in order: CDR3 protein, CDR3 DNA, D gene, CDR3 length, clone size, V gene, J gene. The D gene is left open where the match is weak. Clone size is stated in some rows and not others, as once, few, many or a class when expanded.

CDR3aa: CASPVGSPGLAKNIQYF
CDR3nt: TGCGCCAGTCCGGTTGGGAGCCCCGGACTAGCCAAAAACATTCAGTACTTC
d_gene: NA
len: 17
abundance: few
v_gene: TRBV4-1
j_gene: TRBJ2-4

CDR3aa: CASRRRTYVLAGVPHYYEQYF
CDR3nt: TGTGCCAGCAGACGCAGAACCTACGTACTAGCGGGAGTTCCCCACTACTACGAGCAGTACTTC
d_gene: TRBD2
len: 21
abundance: NA
v_gene: TRBV6-1
j_gene: TRBJ2-7

CDR3aa: CASTSGTSGVDSYNEQFF
CDR3nt: TGTGCCAGCACCTCCGGGACTAGCGGGGTCGACTCCTACAATGAGCAGTTCTTC
d_gene: TRBD2
len: 18
abundance: few
v_gene: TRBV12-3/TRBV12-4
j_gene: TRBJ2-1

CDR3aa: CASSDPSFSGGAMYTQYF
CDR3nt: TGTGCCAGCAGTGACCCTTCCTTTAGCGGGGGGGCCATGTATACGCAGTATTTT
d_gene: TRBD2
len: 18
abundance: few
v_gene: TRBV6-1
j_gene: TRBJ2-3

CDR3aa: CASSYGVTDTQYF
CDR3nt: TGTGCCAGCAGTTACGGGGTCACAGATACGCAGTATTTT
d_gene: NA
len: 13
abundance: few
v_gene: TRBV6-5
j_gene: TRBJ2-3

CDR3aa: CASSLFLGSSGRGYEQYF
CDR3nt: TGTGCCAGCAGTTTATTCCTTGGATCTAGCGGGAGGGGCTACGAGCAGTACTTC
d_gene: TRBD2
len: 18
abundance: NA
v_gene: TRBV28
j_gene: TRBJ2-7

CDR3aa: CSADHTGPTNYGYTF
CDR3nt: TGCAGCGCGGACCATACAGGACCCACTAACTATGGCTACACCTTC
d_gene: NA
len: 15
abundance: many
v_gene: TRBV29-1
j_gene: TRBJ1-2

CDR3aa: CSARDRDKRGAFF
CDR3nt: TGCAGTGCTAGAGATCGAGACAAGCGGGGAGCTTTCTTT
d_gene: NA
len: 13
abundance: NA
v_gene: TRBV20-1
j_gene: TRBJ1-1

CDR3aa: CSASRREGGTDTQYF
CDR3nt: TGCAGTGCTAGTCGGCGGGAAGGGGGCACAGATACGCAGTATTTT
d_gene: NA
len: 15
abundance: NA
v_gene: TRBV20-1
j_gene: TRBJ2-3

CDR3aa: CASSLARLGQKETQYF
CDR3nt: TGTGCCAGCAGCTTAGCGAGGCTCGGACAGAAAGAGACCCAGTACTTC
d_gene: NA
len: 16
abundance: NA
v_gene: TRBV7-8
j_gene: TRBJ2-5

CDR3aa: CATGQVGNEQYF
CDR3nt: TGTGCCACCGGGCAGGTCGGCAATGAGCAGTACTTC
d_gene: NA
len: 12
abundance: NA
v_gene: TRBV24-1
j_gene: TRBJ2-5

CDR3aa: CSARRGLLPGNEQFF
CDR3nt: TGCAGTGCTAGACGGGGGCTACTACCTGGCAATGAGCAGTTCTTC
d_gene: NA
len: 15
abundance: few
v_gene: TRBV20-1
j_gene: TRBJ2-1

CDR3aa: CASSFRLAGGQQETQYF
CDR3nt: TGTGCCAGCAGTTTCAGACTAGCGGGGGGCCAACAAGAGACCCAGTACTTC
d_gene: TRBD2
len: 17
abundance: NA
v_gene: TRBV13
j_gene: TRBJ2-5

CDR3aa: CASSLAGVVSSTDTQYF
CDR3nt: TGCGCCAGCAGCCTAGCGGGGGTAGTTTCTAGCACAGATACGCAGTATTTT
d_gene: TRBD2
len: 17
abundance: few
v_gene: TRBV10-2
j_gene: TRBJ2-3

CDR3aa: CASSQETGGRNTEAFF
CDR3nt: TGCGCCAGCAGTCAAGAGACAGGGGGCCGGAACACTGAAGCTTTCTTT
d_gene: TRBD1
len: 16
abundance: few
v_gene: TRBV23-1
j_gene: TRBJ1-1

CDR3aa: CSVEMVGPGTNYEQYF
CDR3nt: TGCAGCGTTGAAATGGTGGGGCCCGGGACAAACTACGAGCAGTACTTC
d_gene: NA
len: 16
abundance: NA
v_gene: TRBV29-1
j_gene: TRBJ2-7

CDR3aa: CASSPSVRGGYTF
CDR3nt: TGTGCCAGCTCACCATCGGTCAGGGGTGGCTACACCTTC
d_gene: NA
len: 13
abundance: NA
v_gene: TRBV18
j_gene: TRBJ1-2

CDR3aa: CASSEEGSRGYTF
CDR3nt: TGTGCCAGCAGTGAAGAGGGCTCGCGCGGCTACACCTTC
d_gene: NA
len: 13
abundance: NA
v_gene: TRBV2
j_gene: TRBJ1-2

CDR3aa: CSVFETYEQYF
CDR3nt: TGCAGTGTCTTTGAGACCTACGAGCAGTACTTC
d_gene: NA
len: 11
abundance: few
v_gene: TRBV20-1
j_gene: TRBJ2-7

CDR3aa: CASSPWPGANNYGYTF
CDR3nt: TGTGCCAGCAGCCCCTGGCCAGGAGCAAATAACTATGGCTACACCTTC
d_gene: NA
len: 16
abundance: NA
v_gene: TRBV5-6
j_gene: TRBJ1-2

CDR3aa: CASSPIGPDQPQHF
CDR3nt: TGTGCCAGCAGCCCTATAGGACCCGATCAGCCCCAGCATTTT
d_gene: NA
len: 14
abundance: few
v_gene: TRBV12-3/TRBV12-4
j_gene: TRBJ1-5

CDR3aa: CASSRPPGHQETQYF
CDR3nt: TGTGCCAGCAGCCGTCCCCCGGGACACCAAGAGACCCAGTACTTC
d_gene: NA
len: 15
abundance: NA
v_gene: TRBV28
j_gene: TRBJ2-5

CDR3aa: CAISEWGTGDSNQPQHF
CDR3nt: TGTGCCATCAGTGAGTGGGGGACAGGGGATAGCAATCAGCCCCAGCATTTT
d_gene: TRBD1
len: 17
abundance: few
v_gene: TRBV10-3
j_gene: TRBJ1-5

CDR3aa: CAWSVHRGVDGYTF
CDR3nt: TGTGCCTGGAGTGTCCACAGGGGAGTCGATGGCTACACCTTC
d_gene: TRBD1
len: 14
abundance: NA
v_gene: TRBV30
j_gene: TRBJ1-2

CDR3aa: CASSYPRGQYSNQPQHF
CDR3nt: TGTGCCAGCAGTTACCCGCGGGGACAGTATAGCAATCAGCCCCAGCATTTT
d_gene: TRBD1
len: 17
abundance: NA
v_gene: TRBV6-5
j_gene: TRBJ1-5

CDR3aa: CASSLVPGGPYNEQFF
CDR3nt: TGTGCCAGCAGCTTAGTCCCCGGGGGGCCTTACAATGAGCAGTTCTTC
d_gene: NA
len: 16
abundance: few
v_gene: TRBV7-2
j_gene: TRBJ2-1

CDR3aa: CAGSSIRGDTEAFF
CDR3nt: TGTGCCGGCAGTTCGATTAGGGGGGACACTGAAGCTTTCTTT
d_gene: NA
len: 14
abundance: once
v_gene: TRBV6-2/TRBV6-3
j_gene: TRBJ1-1

CDR3aa: CASSLQTGQETQYF
CDR3nt: TGTGCCAGCAGCCTCCAGACAGGGCAAGAGACCCAGTACTTC
d_gene: TRBD1
len: 14
abundance: NA
v_gene: TRBV9
j_gene: TRBJ2-5

CDR3aa: CASSPLAGGLTGELFF
CDR3nt: TGCGCCAGCAGCCCTCTAGCGGGGGGGCTCACCGGGGAGCTGTTTTTT
d_gene: TRBD2
len: 16
abundance: NA
v_gene: TRBV5-1
j_gene: TRBJ2-2

CDR3aa: CAISGQGGNSPLHF
CDR3nt: TGTGCCATCAGTGGACAGGGAGGGAATTCACCCCTCCACTTT
d_gene: TRBD1
len: 14
abundance: few
v_gene: TRBV10-3
j_gene: TRBJ1-6

CDR3aa: CAISELQGLPNIQYF
CDR3nt: TGTGCCATCAGTGAATTACAGGGGCTCCCAAACATTCAGTACTTC
d_gene: TRBD1
len: 15
abundance: NA
v_gene: TRBV10-3
j_gene: TRBJ2-4

CDR3aa: CASSRGLGQPQNF
CDR3nt: TGTGCCAGCAGTCGGGGGCTTGGGCAGCCCCAGAATTTT
d_gene: NA
len: 13
abundance: NA
v_gene: TRBV5-6
j_gene: TRBJ1-5

CDR3aa: CSANTGYSNQPQHF
CDR3nt: TGCAGTGCTAATACAGGGTATAGCAATCAGCCCCAGCATTTT
d_gene: NA
len: 14
abundance: NA
v_gene: TRBV20-1
j_gene: TRBJ1-5

CDR3aa: CASSQDDRVVGYTF
CDR3nt: TGTGCCAGCAGCCAAGATGACAGGGTAGTCGGCTACACCTTC
d_gene: TRBD1
len: 14
abundance: NA
v_gene: TRBV3-1
j_gene: TRBJ1-2

CDR3aa: CASSLGGRGSSYNEQYF
CDR3nt: TGTGCCAGCAGCTTAGGGGGTCGCGGGAGCTCCTACAATGAGCAGTACTTC
d_gene: TRBD2
len: 17
abundance: NA
v_gene: TRBV13
j_gene: TRBJ2-7

CDR3aa: CSVASGVGPYEQYF
CDR3nt: TGCAGCGTTGCGAGCGGGGTGGGCCCCTACGAGCAGTACTTC
d_gene: TRBD2
len: 14
abundance: few
v_gene: TRBV29-1
j_gene: TRBJ2-7

CDR3aa: CSVAAGNQETQYF
CDR3nt: TGCAGCGTTGCAGCGGGTAACCAAGAGACCCAGTACTTC
d_gene: NA
len: 13
abundance: NA
v_gene: TRBV29-1
j_gene: TRBJ2-5

CDR3aa: CSVNRVTSSTDTQYF
CDR3nt: TGCAGCGTGAACAGGGTGACATCTAGCACAGATACGCAGTATTTT
d_gene: NA
len: 15
abundance: NA
v_gene: TRBV29-1
j_gene: TRBJ2-3

CDR3aa: CASSYFPTGWDEQFF
CDR3nt: TGTGCCAGCAGTTATTTTCCGACAGGGTGGGATGAGCAGTTCTTC
d_gene: TRBD1
len: 15
abundance: few
v_gene: TRBV6-2/TRBV6-3
j_gene: TRBJ2-1

CDR3aa: CASSSRTDGYEQYF
CDR3nt: TGTGCCAGCAGCTCTCGGACGGACGGCTACGAGCAGTACTTC
d_gene: NA
len: 14
abundance: few
v_gene: TRBV7-6
j_gene: TRBJ2-7

CDR3aa: CASSHGQGRQETQYF
CDR3nt: TGTGCCAGCAGCCATGGACAGGGGCGGCAAGAGACCCAGTACTTC
d_gene: TRBD1
len: 15
abundance: NA
v_gene: TRBV7-2
j_gene: TRBJ2-5

CDR3aa: CASSQDRVTGNSPLHF
CDR3nt: TGTGCCAGCAGCCAAGACAGGGTAACGGGTAATTCACCCCTCCACTTT
d_gene: NA
len: 16
abundance: few
v_gene: TRBV3-1
j_gene: TRBJ1-6

CDR3aa: CASSSSLAPHTQYF
CDR3nt: TGTGCCAGCAGTTCCTCCCTAGCGCCGCATACGCAGTATTTT
d_gene: NA
len: 14
abundance: NA
v_gene: TRBV27
j_gene: TRBJ2-3

CDR3aa: CASSLVPDSGNEKLFF
CDR3nt: TGCGCCAGCAGCTTGGTTCCGGACAGCGGTAATGAAAAACTGTTTTTT
d_gene: NA
len: 16
abundance: few
v_gene: TRBV5-1
j_gene: TRBJ1-4

CDR3aa: CASSLAFRAEAFF
CDR3nt: TGCGCCAGCAGCTTGGCCTTTAGGGCTGAAGCTTTCTTT
d_gene: NA
len: 13
abundance: few
v_gene: TRBV5-1
j_gene: TRBJ1-1

CDR3aa: CASSSRGGNQPQHF
CDR3nt: TGTGCCAGCAGTTCAAGGGGGGGCAATCAGCCCCAGCATTTT
d_gene: NA
len: 14
abundance: many
v_gene: TRBV28
j_gene: TRBJ1-5

CDR3aa: CATSILRGSVRTDTQYF
CDR3nt: TGTGCCACCAGCATTCTCAGGGGTAGCGTGAGGACAGATACGCAGTATTTT
d_gene: NA
len: 17
abundance: NA
v_gene: TRBV15
j_gene: TRBJ2-3

CDR3aa: CASSIRGRATGELFF
CDR3nt: TGTGCCAGCAGTATCCGCGGGAGGGCCACCGGGGAGCTGTTTTTT
d_gene: TRBD2
len: 15
abundance: NA
v_gene: TRBV27
j_gene: TRBJ2-2

CDR3aa: CASSLPRGTSSYNEQFF
CDR3nt: TGCGCCAGCAGCTTGCCGCGGGGCACCAGCTCCTACAATGAGCAGTTCTTC
d_gene: NA
len: 17
abundance: NA
v_gene: TRBV5-1
j_gene: TRBJ2-1

CDR3aa: CASSQGLVGKDGYTF
CDR3nt: TGTGCCAGCAGCCAAGGTTTGGTAGGGAAGGATGGCTACACCTTC
d_gene: NA
len: 15
abundance: NA
v_gene: TRBV3-1
j_gene: TRBJ1-2

CDR3aa: CSVRGARGYTF
CDR3nt: TGCAGCGTCCGGGGGGCGAGAGGCTACACCTTC
d_gene: NA
len: 11
abundance: few
v_gene: TRBV29-1
j_gene: TRBJ1-2